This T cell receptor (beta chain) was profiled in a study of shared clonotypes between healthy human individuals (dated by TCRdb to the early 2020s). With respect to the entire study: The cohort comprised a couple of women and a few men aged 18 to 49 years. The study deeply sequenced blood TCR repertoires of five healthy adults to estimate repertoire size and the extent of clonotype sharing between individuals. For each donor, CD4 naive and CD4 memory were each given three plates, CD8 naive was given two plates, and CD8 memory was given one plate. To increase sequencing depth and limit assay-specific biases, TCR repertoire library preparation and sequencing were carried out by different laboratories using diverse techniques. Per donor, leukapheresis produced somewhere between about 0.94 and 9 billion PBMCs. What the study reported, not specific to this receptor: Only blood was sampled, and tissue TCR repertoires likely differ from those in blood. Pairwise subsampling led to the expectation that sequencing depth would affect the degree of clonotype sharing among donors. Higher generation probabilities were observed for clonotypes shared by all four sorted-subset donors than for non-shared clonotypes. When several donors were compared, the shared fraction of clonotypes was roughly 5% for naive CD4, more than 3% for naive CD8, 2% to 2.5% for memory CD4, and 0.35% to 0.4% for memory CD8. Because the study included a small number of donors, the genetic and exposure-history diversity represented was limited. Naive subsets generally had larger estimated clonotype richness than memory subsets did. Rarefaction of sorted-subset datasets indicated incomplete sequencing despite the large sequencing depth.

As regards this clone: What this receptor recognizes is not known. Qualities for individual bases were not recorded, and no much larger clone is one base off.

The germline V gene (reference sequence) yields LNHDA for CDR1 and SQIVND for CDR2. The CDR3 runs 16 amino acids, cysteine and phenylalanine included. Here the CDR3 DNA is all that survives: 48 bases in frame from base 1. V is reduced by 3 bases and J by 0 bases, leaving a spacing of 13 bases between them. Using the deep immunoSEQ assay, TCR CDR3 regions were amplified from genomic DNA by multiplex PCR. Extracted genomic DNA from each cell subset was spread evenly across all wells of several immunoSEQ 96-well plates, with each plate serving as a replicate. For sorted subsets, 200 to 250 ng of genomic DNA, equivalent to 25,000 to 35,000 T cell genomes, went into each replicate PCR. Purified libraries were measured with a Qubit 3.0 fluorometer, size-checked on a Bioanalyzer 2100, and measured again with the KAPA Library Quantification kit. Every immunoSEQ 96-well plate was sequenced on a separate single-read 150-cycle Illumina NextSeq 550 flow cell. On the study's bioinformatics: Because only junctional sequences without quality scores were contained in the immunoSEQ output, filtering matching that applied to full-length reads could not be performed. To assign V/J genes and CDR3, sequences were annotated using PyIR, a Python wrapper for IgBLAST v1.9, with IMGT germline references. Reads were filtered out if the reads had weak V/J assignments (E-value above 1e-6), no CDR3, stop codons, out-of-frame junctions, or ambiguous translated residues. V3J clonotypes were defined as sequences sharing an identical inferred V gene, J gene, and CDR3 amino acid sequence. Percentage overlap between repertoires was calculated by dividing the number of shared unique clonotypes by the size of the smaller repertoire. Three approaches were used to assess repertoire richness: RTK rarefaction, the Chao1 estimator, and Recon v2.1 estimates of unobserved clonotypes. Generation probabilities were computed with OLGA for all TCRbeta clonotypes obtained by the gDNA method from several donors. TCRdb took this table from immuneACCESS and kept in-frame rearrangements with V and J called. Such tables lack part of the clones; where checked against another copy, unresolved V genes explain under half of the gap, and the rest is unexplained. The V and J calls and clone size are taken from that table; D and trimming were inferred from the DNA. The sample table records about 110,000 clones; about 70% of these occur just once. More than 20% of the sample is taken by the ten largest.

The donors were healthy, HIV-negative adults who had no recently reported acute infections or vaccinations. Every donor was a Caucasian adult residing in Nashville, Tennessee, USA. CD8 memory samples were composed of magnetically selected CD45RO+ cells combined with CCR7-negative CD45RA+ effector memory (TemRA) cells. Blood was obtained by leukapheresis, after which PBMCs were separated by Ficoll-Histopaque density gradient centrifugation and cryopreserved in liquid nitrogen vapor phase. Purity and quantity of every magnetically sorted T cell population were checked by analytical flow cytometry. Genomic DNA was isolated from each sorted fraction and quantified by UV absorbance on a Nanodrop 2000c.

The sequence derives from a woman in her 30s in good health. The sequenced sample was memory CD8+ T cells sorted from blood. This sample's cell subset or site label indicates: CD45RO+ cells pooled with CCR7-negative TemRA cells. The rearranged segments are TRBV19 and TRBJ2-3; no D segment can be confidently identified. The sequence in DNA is TGTGCCAGTAGTATTTCAGACGGCGGAAGCACAGATACGCAGTATTTT. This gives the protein CASSISDGGSTDTQYF.